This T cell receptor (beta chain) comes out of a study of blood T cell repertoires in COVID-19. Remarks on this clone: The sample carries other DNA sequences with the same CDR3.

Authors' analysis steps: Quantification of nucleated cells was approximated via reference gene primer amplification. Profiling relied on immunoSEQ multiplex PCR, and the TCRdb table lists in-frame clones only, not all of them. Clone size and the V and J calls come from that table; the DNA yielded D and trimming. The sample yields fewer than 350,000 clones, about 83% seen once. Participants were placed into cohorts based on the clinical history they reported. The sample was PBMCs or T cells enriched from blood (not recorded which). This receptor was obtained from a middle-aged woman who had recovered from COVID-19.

In DNA form, the CDR3 reads TGCGCCAGCAGCCCGCCGGGACTAGCGCAAGAGACCCAGTACTTC. It yields the protein CASSPPGLAQETQYF. The chain has TRBV5-1 and TRBJ2-5; 10 nucleotides align to TRBD2. With 4 bases clipped from V and 2 bases from J, the junction kept 5 bases outside the gene matches. Per the germline V gene, CDR1 is SGHRS and CDR2 is YFSETQ. The CDR3 runs to 15 residues.